The T cell receptor beta chain described here comes from a study of blood T cell repertoires in COVID-19 (dated by TCRdb to the early 2020s). With regard to the full study: Collaborator samples came from the United States, Italy and Spain and covered acute and convalescent phases of COVID-19. Where available, HLA class I and class II types were taken from metadata supplied by the sample provider and were not determined by assay-based typing. The material from the prospective study consisted of cDNA or gDNA derived from T cells, B-cell-depleted T cells, or PBMCs. The repertoires were released in a freely available public database meant as a resource for research on the immune response to SARS-CoV-2. The samples were drawn from the first 160 participants of the ongoing ImmuneRACE study and from 1,254 subjects provided by 6 global collaborators. Subjects who had been exposed to COVID-19, were actively infected with it, or had recovered from it provided the deeply sampled blood TCRbeta repertoires that made up the dataset. Nearly every sample came with metadata listing a de-identified subject ID, COVID-19 status, age in years and sex.

Points on this clone: This receptor's antigen is unknown. No base quality information exists; no much larger clone differs at one position.

Here is what the overall study found, with its caveats: The quantity of clinical and demographic metadata differed by source and by participant and was supplied without curation.

V and J lose 2 bases and 14 bases, and a span of 22 bases separates them. There are 15 amino acids in the CDR3, from cysteine to phenylalanine inclusive. Only CDR3 DNA is held: 45 bases, read in frame from base 1. As encoded in the germline V gene, CDR1 is SGHRS while CDR2 is YFSETQ. In the prospective study, participants were about 18 to 100 years old, resided in 25 or so geographic areas of the United States, and were enrolled through a virtual design. To assign participants to cohorts, the prospective study relied on clinical history that participants themselves reported in a screening survey and a study questionnaire. ImmuneRACE Cohort 3 recovered participants were defined by two consecutive negative NP/OP PCR tests, healthcare professional clearance, or symptom resolution. Mobile phlebotomists in the prospective study collected whole blood, serum and a nasopharyngeal or oropharyngeal swab from every participant. Over a roughly 2-month period, participants in the prospective study had the option of providing additional blood draws and questionnaires. Before DNA extraction, blood samples from the prospective study were shipped at room temperature or frozen.

TCRbeta CDR3 regions were amplified from genomic DNA by means of the immunoSEQ Assay, a bias-controlled multiplex PCR. For the original study's pipeline: Nucleated cell counts per sample were estimated from amplification of reference gene primers within the assay. To quantify the absolute abundance of each unique TCRbeta CDR3 rearrangement, sequence reads were collapsed and filtered. For each sample, productive Simpson clonality was calculated as the square root of Simpson's diversity index across productive rearrangements. The source is immuneACCESS, and TCRdb retained only in-frame sequences with V and J called. Part of the clones is not carried over; for the studies checked, unresolved V genes explain less than half of this, and the remainder is unexplained. V and J calls and clone size are those listed in that table; D and trimming were worked out from the DNA. Here the sample has 430,000 or so clones; roughly 90% occur a single time. 1.5% to 2% of the sample comes from the top ten.

The rearrangement joined TRBV5-1 to TRBJ1-4; 6 matching bases give a weak D call of TRBD1. The receptor was isolated from a woman in her 40s who had recovered from COVID-19. The sequencing sample was made of PBMCs or T cells enriched from blood (not recorded which). The CDR3 region: CASSFQGGGEKRLFF. The sequenced DNA is TGCGCCAGCAGCTTTCAGGGAGGGGGTGAGAAAAGGCTGTTTTTT.